These T cell receptor beta chains were read from a single sample in a study of shared clonotypes between healthy human individuals. Sequencing was performed with immunoSEQ multiplex PCR; in TCRdb, only in-frame clones are kept and a portion is missing. The repertoire holds about 1.1 million clones, around 78% seen once, with 0.5% to 0.65% in the top ten. The material sequenced was memory CD4+ T cells from PBMCs. The receptors here all came from a man younger than 35 in good health. Some clones in this sample may be carry-over from other donors' samples. Each CDR3 is given with its conserved first and last residue. A D gene is named only where the DNA matches it firmly. Expanded clones get a size class; other rows say once, few or many, or leave the size out.

CDR3 protein: CASSLVEITEAFF
CDR3 DNA: TGTGCCAGCAGCTTAGTTGAGATAACTGAAGCTTTCTTT
CDR3 length: 13
J gene: TRBJ1-1
clone size: NA
D gene: NA
V gene: TRBV7-9

CDR3 protein: CASSEAKPRGYGYTF
CDR3 DNA: TGTGCCAGCAGTGAAGCGAAACCAAGGGGCTATGGCTACACCTTC
CDR3 length: 15
J gene: TRBJ1-2
clone size: NA
D gene: NA
V gene: TRBV6-1

CDR3 protein: CASSREFDNEQFF
CDR3 DNA: TGTGCCAGCAGCAGGGAATTTGACAATGAGCAGTTCTTC
CDR3 length: 13
J gene: TRBJ2-1
clone size: NA
D gene: NA
V gene: TRBV11-3

CDR3 protein: CASSPGQGTGANVLTF
CDR3 DNA: TGTGCCAGCAGCCCGGGACAGGGGACAGGGGCCAACGTCCTGACTTTC
CDR3 length: 16
J gene: TRBJ2-6
clone size: NA
D gene: TRBD1
V gene: TRBV11-3

CDR3 protein: CASSPQRGETQYF
CDR3 DNA: TGTGCCAGCAGCCCCCAAAGGGGGGAGACCCAGTACTTC
CDR3 length: 13
J gene: TRBJ2-5
clone size: NA
D gene: NA
V gene: TRBV7-3

CDR3 protein: CASSPVGGLSSGANVLTF
CDR3 DNA: TGCGCCAGCAGCCCGGTAGGGGGGCTCAGCTCTGGGGCCAACGTCCTGACTTTC
CDR3 length: 18
J gene: TRBJ2-6
clone size: few
D gene: NA
V gene: TRBV5-1

CDR3 protein: CAIGVGGSNQPQHF
CDR3 DNA: TGTGCCATCGGAGTCGGTGGTAGCAATCAGCCCCAGCATTTT
CDR3 length: 14
J gene: TRBJ1-5
clone size: NA
D gene: NA
V gene: TRBV10-3

CDR3 protein: CASSKSGGNNEQFF
CDR3 DNA: TGTGCCAGCAGTAAGTCCGGGGGAAACAATGAGCAGTTCTTC
CDR3 length: 14
J gene: TRBJ2-1
clone size: once
D gene: NA
V gene: TRBV6-1

CDR3 protein: CASSFKELGPEAFF
CDR3 DNA: TGTGCCAGCAGTTTTAAGGAGCTGGGACCGGAAGCTTTCTTT
CDR3 length: 14
J gene: TRBJ1-1
clone size: once
D gene: NA
V gene: TRBV28

CDR3 protein: CASSNTGEESGEQYF
CDR3 DNA: TGTGCCAGCAGTAATACAGGGGAGGAATCGGGCGAGCAGTACTTC
CDR3 length: 15
J gene: TRBJ2-7
clone size: NA
D gene: NA
V gene: TRBV28

CDR3 protein: CASSRPQGSSYEQYF
CDR3 DNA: TGTGCCAGCAGCCGACCACAGGGAAGCTCCTACGAGCAGTACTTC
CDR3 length: 15
J gene: TRBJ2-7
clone size: NA
D gene: NA
V gene: TRBV14

CDR3 protein: CASRPVPGQGKAGANVLTF
CDR3 DNA: TGTGCCAGCAGGCCCGTGCCGGGACAGGGAAAGGCTGGGGCCAACGTCCTGACTTTC
CDR3 length: 19
J gene: TRBJ2-6
clone size: NA
D gene: TRBD1
V gene: TRBV7-9

CDR3 protein: CATSRGLATDTQYF
CDR3 DNA: TGTGCCACCAGCAGAGGACTAGCCACAGATACGCAGTATTTT
CDR3 length: 14
J gene: TRBJ2-3
clone size: NA
D gene: TRBD2
V gene: TRBV15

CDR3 protein: CASSQSDVDYGYTF
CDR3 DNA: TGCGCCAGCAGCCAGTCGGACGTAGACTATGGCTACACCTTC
CDR3 length: 14
J gene: TRBJ1-2
clone size: NA
D gene: NA
V gene: TRBV4-1

CDR3 protein: CASSLWETKNIQYF
CDR3 DNA: TGTGCCAGCAGCTTATGGGAAACCAAAAACATTCAGTACTTC
CDR3 length: 14
J gene: TRBJ2-4
clone size: NA
D gene: NA
V gene: TRBV5-4

CDR3 protein: CASSLGDFTSEDEKLFF
CDR3 DNA: TGTGCCAGCAGCTTAGGTGATTTTACCTCCGAGGATGAAAAACTGTTTTTT
CDR3 length: 17
J gene: TRBJ1-4
clone size: NA
D gene: NA
V gene: TRBV7-9

CDR3 protein: CASSGASHPLGEQYF
CDR3 DNA: TGTGCCAGCAGCGGGGCGAGCCACCCCCTGGGGGAGCAGTACTTC
CDR3 length: 15
J gene: TRBJ2-7
clone size: NA
D gene: NA
V gene: TRBV9

CDR3 protein: CASSLRGNSPLHF
CDR3 DNA: TGCGCCAGCAGCCTCAGAGGGAATTCACCCCTCCACTTT
CDR3 length: 13
J gene: TRBJ1-6
clone size: NA
D gene: NA
V gene: TRBV5-1

CDR3 protein: CASSEPTGGRVETQYF
CDR3 DNA: TGTGCCAGCAGTGAACCGACAGGGGGCAGGGTGGAGACCCAGTACTTC
CDR3 length: 16
J gene: TRBJ2-5
clone size: NA
D gene: TRBD1
V gene: TRBV2

CDR3 protein: CASSLAGLTDTQYF
CDR3 DNA: TGTGCCAGCAGCTTAGCGGGGCTTACAGATACGCAGTATTTT
CDR3 length: 14
J gene: TRBJ2-3
clone size: NA
D gene: NA
V gene: TRBV7-3

CDR3 protein: CASSSQRGYSEQYF
CDR3 DNA: TGTGCCAGCAGCTCCCAGCGGGGGTACTCCGAGCAGTACTTC
CDR3 length: 14
J gene: TRBJ2-7
clone size: NA
D gene: TRBD2
V gene: TRBV11-2

CDR3 protein: CASSSPAFENEQFF
CDR3 DNA: TGTGCCAGCAGTTCCCCCGCCTTCGAGAATGAGCAGTTCTTC
CDR3 length: 14
J gene: TRBJ2-1
clone size: once
D gene: NA
V gene: TRBV28

CDR3 protein: CAITGTGDTSGTYNEQFF
CDR3 DNA: TGTGCCATCACGGGGACAGGGGATACTAGCGGGACCTACAATGAGCAGTTCTTC
CDR3 length: 18
J gene: TRBJ2-1
clone size: NA
D gene: NA
V gene: TRBV28

CDR3 protein: CAISSGQNQPQHF
CDR3 DNA: TGTGCCATCAGCTCCGGACAAAATCAGCCCCAGCATTTT
CDR3 length: 13
J gene: TRBJ1-5
clone size: NA
D gene: NA
V gene: TRBV10-3

CDR3 protein: CASGLEGNEQFF
CDR3 DNA: TGTGCTAGTGGTTTGGAAGGGAATGAGCAGTTCTTC
CDR3 length: 12
J gene: TRBJ2-1
clone size: NA
D gene: NA
V gene: TRBV12-5

CDR3 protein: CASSTGSPKETQYF
CDR3 DNA: TGCGCCAGCAGTACCGGGAGCCCAAAAGAGACCCAGTACTTC
CDR3 length: 14
J gene: TRBJ2-5
clone size: NA
D gene: NA
V gene: TRBV5-1

CDR3 protein: CAWSRGSSQETQYF
CDR3 DNA: TGTGCCTGGAGTCGTGGTAGCAGCCAAGAGACCCAGTACTTC
CDR3 length: 14
J gene: TRBJ2-5
clone size: NA
D gene: NA
V gene: TRBV30

CDR3 protein: CASSPGVETQYF
CDR3 DNA: TGTGCCAGCAGTCCAGGGGTAGAGACCCAGTACTTC
CDR3 length: 12
J gene: TRBJ2-5
clone size: few
D gene: NA
V gene: TRBV6-6

CDR3 protein: CATSPRKGGQQYF
CDR3 DNA: TGTGCCACCAGCCCCCGGAAAGGGGGCCAGCAGTACTTC
CDR3 length: 13
J gene: TRBJ2-7
clone size: NA
D gene: TRBD1
V gene: TRBV15

CDR3 protein: CASSPGQGNNEKLFF
CDR3 DNA: TGTGCCAGCAGCCCAGGACAGGGGAATAATGAAAAACTGTTTTTT
CDR3 length: 15
J gene: TRBJ1-4
clone size: NA
D gene: TRBD1
V gene: TRBV7-9

CDR3 protein: CASSSFEEQYF
CDR3 DNA: TGTGCCAGCAGCTCGTTCGAGGAGCAGTACTTC
CDR3 length: 11
J gene: TRBJ2-7
clone size: NA
D gene: NA
V gene: TRBV7-2

CDR3 protein: CASSWGGQVYEQYF
CDR3 DNA: TGTGCCAGCAGCTGGGGGGGACAAGTCTACGAGCAGTACTTC
CDR3 length: 14
J gene: TRBJ2-7
clone size: NA
D gene: NA
V gene: TRBV5-6

CDR3 protein: CASSQSTRETQYF
CDR3 DNA: TGTGCCAGCAGCCAAAGTACCCGGGAGACCCAGTACTTC
CDR3 length: 13
J gene: TRBJ2-5
clone size: few
D gene: NA
V gene: TRBV4-2

CDR3 protein: CASSGNRVGADSEADNYGYTF
CDR3 DNA: TGCGCCAGCAGCGGAAACAGGGTCGGGGCAGATAGTGAAGCAGATAACTATGGCTACACCTTC
CDR3 length: 21
J gene: TRBJ1-2
clone size: NA
D gene: NA
V gene: TRBV5-1

CDR3 protein: CATAGFTDTQYF
CDR3 DNA: TGTGCCACGGCGGGGTTCACAGATACGCAGTATTTT
CDR3 length: 12
J gene: TRBJ2-3
clone size: NA
D gene: NA
V gene: TRBV7-2

CDR3 protein: CASNFPGQGPEAFF
CDR3 DNA: TGTGCCAGCAATTTCCCGGGACAGGGTCCCGAAGCTTTCTTT
CDR3 length: 14
J gene: TRBJ1-1
clone size: NA
D gene: TRBD1
V gene: TRBV11-2

CDR3 protein: CASSLFSGSGPNRGELFF
CDR3 DNA: TGTGCCAGCAGTTTATTCTCGGGTTCGGGTCCGAATAGGGGGGAGCTGTTTTTT
CDR3 length: 18
J gene: TRBJ2-2
clone size: NA
D gene: NA
V gene: TRBV28

CDR3 protein: CASSPRTGEGGAFF
CDR3 DNA: TGTGCCAGCAGTCCGCGGACAGGGGAGGGTGGAGCTTTCTTT
CDR3 length: 14
J gene: TRBJ1-1
clone size: NA
D gene: TRBD1
V gene: TRBV27

CDR3 protein: CASSVMGVSGNTIYF
CDR3 DNA: TGTGCCAGCAGCGTAATGGGGGTCTCTGGAAACACCATATATTTT
CDR3 length: 15
J gene: TRBJ1-3
clone size: NA
D gene: NA
V gene: TRBV9

CDR3 protein: CASSPGPDTGELFF
CDR3 DNA: TGTGCCAGCAGTCCCGGGCCTGACACCGGGGAGCTGTTTTTT
CDR3 length: 14
J gene: TRBJ2-2
clone size: NA
D gene: NA
V gene: TRBV28

CDR3 protein: CASSEGGQFQETQYF
CDR3 DNA: TGTGCCAGCAGTGAAGGGGGACAGTTCCAAGAGACCCAGTACTTC
CDR3 length: 15
J gene: TRBJ2-5
clone size: NA
D gene: TRBD1
V gene: TRBV2

CDR3 protein: CASSPRANEAEAFF
CDR3 DNA: TGTGCCAGCAGCCCCCGCGCAAACGAGGCTGAAGCTTTCTTT
CDR3 length: 14
J gene: TRBJ1-1
clone size: NA
D gene: NA
V gene: TRBV7-9

CDR3 protein: CASSPGHSNTEAFF
CDR3 DNA: TGCGCCAGCAGCCCGGGACACTCGAACACTGAAGCTTTCTTT
CDR3 length: 14
J gene: TRBJ1-1
clone size: few
D gene: NA
V gene: TRBV5-1